These 26 T cell receptor beta chains were all obtained from the same sample, sequenced in a study of T cell responses to AZD1222 COVID-19 vaccine (dated by TCRdb to the early 2020s). The method was the immunoSEQ multiplex PCR assay. What TCRdb holds here is the immuneACCESS table cut down to in-frame rearrangements. Part of the clones is not present; checked against another copy, under half of the missing clones reflect an unresolved V gene, and the others are unexplained. Within this sample are over 100,000 clones, with approximately 87% of them counted one time only. The top ten constitute around 12% of the sample. The time point label of this sample denotes: baseline before first vaccination. Sequenced here: peripheral blood, sampled on day 0 of AZD1222 vaccination. Receptors were obtained from an adult in good health.

The rearrangement joins TRBV15 to TRBJ2-5, with 10 positions matching TRBD2. The CDR3 contains 14 residues. The germline gives CDR1 LNHNV, CDR2 YYDKDF (reference sequence). Trimming took 4 bases from V and 5 from J; bases not matched to a gene: 4. The CDR3 DNA is TGTGCCACCAGCACTAGCGGGAGTCATGAGACCCAGTACTTC. It codes for CATSTSGSHETQYF.

This chain joins TRBV29-1 and TRBJ2-1; TRBD2 matches at 12 bases. The CDR3 consists of 19 residues. The germline CDR1 and CDR2 sequences are SQVTM and ANQGSEA. Trimming cost V 1 base and J 3 bases; bases outside gene matches: 13. The CDR3 DNA sequence: TGCAGCGTTGAAGGGTCTAGCGGGAGGGCCCGGAACTACTACAATGAGCAGTTCTTC. It translates to CSVEGSSGRARNYYNEQFF.

The chain couples TRBV13 to TRBJ2-2; no clear D gene. CDR1 is PRHDT and CDR2 is FYEKMQ in the germline V gene (reference sequence). Trimming took off 7 bases at V and 1 base at J, with 4 bases between the two ends. The CDR3 is 12 residues long. The chain's CDR3 is CASNKNTGELFF. CDR3 in DNA: TGTGCCAGCAATAAGAACACCGGGGAGCTGTTTTTT.

This clone was seen at least ten times. The rearrangement joins TRBV30 to TRBJ1-3; 7 positions agree with TRBD1. The germline gives CDR1 GTSNPN, CDR2 SVGIG (reference sequence). V lost 2 bases, J lost 0 bases, and 4 bases stayed unmatched. The CDR3 covers 15 residues. The CDR3 sequence: CAWSRDSGSGNTIYF. The CDR3 nucleotides are TGTGCCTGGAGTCGGGACAGTGGCTCTGGAAACACCATATATTTT.

The rearrangement uses TRBV13 and TRBJ2-1, with a weak D call TRBD2 (5 bases). This CDR3 spans 15 amino acids. The V end lost 2 bases, the J end lost 0 bases, and 8 bases lay between the germline ends. Germline CDR1 is PRHDT and CDR2 is FYEKMQ (reference sequence). CDR3 loop: CASSLRRGSYNEQFF. DNA for the CDR3: TGTGCCAGCAGCTTAAGACGGGGCTCCTACAATGAGCAGTTCTTC.

The chain couples TRBV5-1 to TRBJ1-4; the D gene is possibly TRBD1 (6 bases). The CDR3 is 14 residues long. V was shortened by 2 bases and J by 4 bases, with 9 bases between the two germline ends. Germline lookup yields CDR1 SGHRS and CDR2 YFSETQ. CDR3 sequence: CASSLQGGNEKLFF. The DNA of the CDR3 is TGCGCCAGCAGCTTACAGGGAGGTAATGAAAAACTGTTTTTT. Variable domain in full (rest from reference TRBV5-1 and TRBJ1-4): KAGVTQTPRYLIKTRGQQVTLSCSPISGHRSVSWYQQTPGQGLQFLFEYFSETQRNKGNFPGRFSGRQFSNSRSEMNVSTLELGDSALYLCASSLQGGNEKLFFGSGTQLSVL.

The V gene is TRBV5-6, the J gene TRBJ2-1, with D possibly matching TRBD2 (5 bases). Trimming stripped 0 bases from V and 7 bases from J, with 17 bases between. Germline CDR1 and CDR2: SGHDT and YYEEEE. This CDR3 region has 16 residues. The CDR3 here is CASSLGRASWRNEQFF. The CDR3 DNA sequence: TGTGCCAGCAGCTTGGGTAGGGCCTCCTGGAGGAATGAGCAGTTCTTC.

The chain recombines TRBV3-1 (or the pseudogene TRBV3-2) with TRBJ2-7; 9 bases agree with TRBD2. V trimming: 2 bases; J trimming: 2 bases; junction bases outside the gene matches: 7. Germline CDR1 LGHDT, CDR2 YNNKEL (reference sequence). The CDR3 is 16 residues long. CDR3 sequence: CASSQQLTSGPYEQYF. In nucleotides, the CDR3 is TGTGCCAGCAGCCAACAACTGACTAGCGGACCCTACGAGCAGTACTTC.

Points on this clone: At the DNA level, this CDR3 is encoded by other sequences in the same sample as well. The genes are TRBV28 and TRBJ1-2, with D unresolved. V was trimmed by 4 bases and J by 4 bases, leaving 7 bases between them. CDR1 and CDR2 from the germline V gene are MDHEN and SYDVKM. CDR3 length: 12 amino acids. CDR3 residues: CASSSEPYGYTF. The CDR3 DNA reads as TGTGCCAGCAGTTCAGAGCCCTATGGCTACACCTTC.

This chain uses TRBV29-1 with TRBJ2-6; D might be TRBD1 or TRBD2, each matching 7 bases. This CDR3 spans 14 amino acids. Trimming pared 4 bases from V and 6 bases from J, leaving 13 bases between. Per germline, CDR1 SQVTM and CDR2 ANQGSEA. Written as DNA, the CDR3 is TGCAGCGTTGGGCAGGGGGGGGCGGCCAACGTCCTGACTTTC. This translates into CSVGQGGAANVLTF.

This sequence joins TRBV14 and TRBJ2-3; 7 positions match TRBD1. The CDR3 contains 18 residues. Looked up from germline, CDR1 is SGHDN and CDR2 is FVKESK. Losses at the gene ends were 4 bases for V and 2 bases for J; bases not matched to a gene: 15. The chain's CDR3 is CASSRSVLQGFPTDTQYF. The DNA of the CDR3 is TGTGCCAGCAGCCGATCCGTCTTACAGGGGTTCCCCACAGATACGCAGTATTTT.

This chain links TRBV21-1 with TRBJ2-3; the table's D call, TRBD1, has no DNA check behind it. TRBV21-1 has pseudogene status. There are 18 residues in the CDR3. This chain's CDR3 is CASSGHRDFWGWTDTQYF. DNA of the CDR3: TGTGCCAGCAGCGGCCACAGGGATTTCTGGGGGTGGACAGATACGCAGTATTTT.

V is TRBV19 and J is TRBJ2-7; 9 bases match TRBD2. The CDR3 loop spans 16 amino acids. The junction had 15 bases not matched to a gene; V was cut back by 5 bases and J by 7 bases. Germline loops: CDR1 LNHDA, CDR2 SQIVND (reference sequence). CDR3 sequence reads: CASSPALAGESREQYF. The DNA of the CDR3 is TGTGCCAGTAGTCCCGCGTTAGCGGGAGAGTCACGGGAGCAGTACTTC. Full variable domain (remainder filled in from reference TRBV19 and TRBJ2-7): DGGITQSPKYLFRKEGQNVTLSCEQNLNHDAMYWYRQDPGQGLRLIYYSQIVNDFQKGDIAEGYSVSREKKESFPLTVTSAQKNPTAFYLCASSPALAGESREQYFGPGTRLTVT.

The chain combines TRBV7-3 with TRBJ2-1; 11 bases match TRBD2. There are 15 residues in the CDR3. V shed 4 bases, J shed 4 bases, and the junction held 3 bases outside the gene matches. The V gene's germline CDR1 is SGHTA and CDR2 FQGTGA. CDR3 nucleotide sequence: TGTGCCAGCAGCTCAGGGACTAGCGGATACAATGAGCAGTTCTTC. This sequence encodes CASSSGTSGYNEQFF.

The rearrangement links TRBV13 to TRBJ2-7, with D possibly TRBD1 on 5 matching bases. Germline-derived CDR1 and CDR2 are PRHDT and FYEKMQ (reference sequence). Trimming removed 0 bases at V and 0 bases at J, with 9 bases between. This CDR3 spans 15 amino acids. CDR3 sequence: CASSLGADSSYEQYF. DNA of the CDR3: TGTGCCAGCAGCTTAGGTGCAGACAGCTCCTACGAGCAGTACTTC.

In this sample, this clone turned up once. The rearrangement links TRBV5-4 to TRBJ2-4; possibly TRBD2 for D (6 bases). Between the trimmed V and J ends, which lost 6 bases and 5 bases, there was a span of 12 bases. This CDR3 has 13 amino acids. CDR1 and CDR2 from the germline V gene are SGHNT and YYREEE (reference sequence). In DNA, the CDR3 is TGTGCCAGCAATGGAGGGCCCCAAAACATTCAGTACTTC. Residues: CASNGGPQNIQYF.

The chain has TRBV28 and TRBJ1-5; TRBD1 might be the D (5 bases). V was cut by 8 bases and J by 5 bases, with 13 bases left in between. Germline CDR1 MDHEN, CDR2 SYDVKM. There are 13 residues in the CDR3. CDR3 sequence (DNA): TGTGCCAGCGGGACTTCAGCCGATCAGCCCCAGCATTTT. Its protein is CASGTSADQPQHF.

The chain joins TRBV5-6 to TRBJ2-7; D may be TRBD1 or TRBD2 (5 bases each). This CDR3 has 14 residues. Trimming shortened V by 5 bases and J by 2 bases, and 14 bases separated the two germline ends. CDR1 is SGHDT, CDR2 YYEEEE, per germline. This CDR3 is CASRNPGPTYEQYF. CDR3 DNA: TGTGCCAGCAGGAATCCGGGGCCGACCTACGAGCAGTACTTC.

The CDR3 loop is CATSRTYEGYEQYF. CDR3 coding DNA: TGTGCCACCAGTCGAACGTATGAGGGCTACGAGCAGTACTTC. The genes are TRBV24-1 and TRBJ2-7; perhaps TRBD2 as D (5 bases). The CDR3 runs 14 residues. Germline V gives CDR1 KGHDR, CDR2 SFDVKD. V lost 6 bases to trimming and J lost 3 bases, with 14 bases between them.

The chain couples TRBV12-3 or TRBV12-4 to TRBJ1-6; D is unclear. The CDR3 covers 11 residues. Trimming left V 6 bases short and J 15 bases short, with 12 bases between. CDR3: CASSWGPNLHF. The CDR3 DNA reads TGTGCCAGCAGCTGGGGTCCTAACCTCCACTTT.

The V gene is TRBV24-1, the J gene TRBJ2-7; 9 bases align to TRBD1. The V and J ends lost 2 bases and 1 base, in that order; junction bases with no gene match: 5. CDR1 is KGHDR, CDR2 SFDVKD, per germline. The CDR3 sequence is 16 residues long. The CDR3, as DNA: TGTGCCACCAGTGATTCGCCGGGACAGGGATCCTACGAGCAGTACTTC. Its translation is CATSDSPGQGSYEQYF.

The rearrangement uses TRBV4-1 and TRBJ2-7, with 8 bases matching TRBD2. Germline V lookup: CDR1 MGHRA, CDR2 YSYEKL. The CDR3 runs 15 residues. V trimming: 8 bases; J trimming: 3 bases; junction bases outside the gene matches: 12. As DNA, the CDR3 is TGCGCCAGCGGGCGAGGATCGGGACTAGACTACGAGCAGTACTTC. It codes for CASGRGSGLDYEQYF.

The rearrangement joins TRBV7-9 to TRBJ1-2; weak D call: TRBD1 (6 bases). In germline, CDR1 is SEHNR, CDR2 FQNEAQ (reference sequence). The CDR3 totals 13 residues. The V end was cut by 1 base, the J end by 5 bases, with 8 bases between. The CDR3 coding sequence is TGTGCCAGCAGCTTAGAAGGGGGTTATGGCTACACCTTC. This sequence encodes CASSLEGGYGYTF. Together with reference TRBV7-9 and TRBJ1-2, the CDR3 gives the full variable domain: DTGVSQNPRHKITKRGQNVTFRCDPISEHNRLYWYRQTLGQGPEFLTYFQNEAQLEKSRLLSDRFSAERPKGSFSTLEIQRTEQGDSAMYLCASSLEGGYGYTFGSGTRLTVV.

This chain links TRBV4-3 with TRBJ2-3; D not certain. CDR3 length equals 15 residues. V lost 0 bases and J lost 0, with 7 bases in between. Germline V gives CDR1 LGHNA, CDR2 YSLEER. The CDR3 DNA reads TGCGCCAGCAGCCAAGATAGCCGGAGCACAGATACGCAGTATTTT. Encoded protein: CASSQDSRSTDTQYF.

CDR3 amino acids: CASSSSGTKYEQYF. CDR3 bases: TGTGCCAGCAGCTCCTCCGGGACTAAGTACGAGCAGTACTTC. The V call is TRBV7-2, the J call TRBJ2-7, with 7 nucleotides matching TRBD2. Germline V gene lookup returns CDR1 SGHTA and CDR2 FQGNSA. Trimming at V came to 4 bases and at J to 4 bases, leaving 7 bases not matched to a gene. The CDR3 consists of 14 residues.

The J gene is TRBJ2-3, the V gene TRBV28; D not resolved. Germline loops: CDR1 MDHEN, CDR2 SYDVKM. The CDR3 is made up of 14 amino acids. The germline V and J ends were trimmed by 5 bases and 2 bases, with 11 bases remaining between them. The CDR3 DNA reads as TGTGCCAGCAGTGGACCCGGGTTCACAGATACGCAGTATTTT. Its translation is CASSGPGFTDTQYF.